These 17 T cell receptor beta chains were all obtained from the same sample, sequenced in a study of identical twins. From the 5' RACE reads, TCRdb called clonotypes with MiXCR, one entry per CDR3 protein. Here the sample spans 510,000 or so distinct CDR3 sequences, roughly 15% being singletons. These data also featured in a second study, about yellow fever vaccine responses in identical twins.

Input material: CD4+ T cells sorted from blood. The receptors shown here come from a woman between 18 and 30 years old in good health.

This clonotype came up a few times. This sequence joins TRBV20-1 and TRBJ1-1; 8 positions match TRBD1. Germline assignment: CDR1 DFQATT and CDR2 SNEGSKA (reference sequence). V gave up 2 bases and J gave up 0 bases; unmatched junction bases: 2. CDR3 length: 14 amino acids. CDR3 DNA sequence: TGCAGTGCTAGAAGACAGGGGATGAACACTGAAGCTTTCTTT. It encodes CSARRQGMNTEAFF.

This clonotype has just a few counts. V and J are TRBV2 and TRBJ1-2; possible D gene TRBD1, 6 bases. The CDR3 has 14 residues. CDR1 and CDR2 from the germline V gene are SNHLY and FYNNEI. Deletions cut 0 bases from V and 8 bases from J, with 13 bases between. The CDR3 loop reads CASSEARDMRGYTF. DNA of the CDR3: TGTGCCAGCAGTGAAGCTCGGGACATGCGGGGCTACACCTTC.

In this sample, this clonotype turned up a few times. The chain recombines TRBV12-3 or TRBV12-4 with TRBJ2-5; 9 nucleotides line up with TRBD1. Trimming removed 3 bases from V and 4 bases from J; junction bases left unmatched: 6. The CDR3 extends over 15 amino acids. CDR3 bases: TGTGCCAGCAGTTTGACGACAGGGGGTGGAGAGACCCAGTACTTC. Translating gives CASSLTTGGGETQYF.

This clonotype was observed a handful of times. The rearrangement uses TRBV4-1 and TRBJ2-3; TRBD2 agrees at 8 bases. Germline V gene lookup returns CDR1 MGHRA and CDR2 YSYEKL. The CDR3 extends over 17 amino acids. V dropped 4 bases and J dropped 4; count of bases not matched to a gene: 13. CDR3 bases: TGCGCCAGCAGCCCTCAAAGAACTAGCGGATTTCCAGATACGCAGTATTTT. Translated, it gives CASSPQRTSGFPDTQYF.

This clonotype came up a few times. The gene calls are TRBV6-2 or TRBV6-3 and TRBJ1-5; D not certain. The germline gives CDR1 MNHEY, CDR2 SVGEGT. V gave up 7 bases and J gave up 6 bases, with 16 bases separating them. CDR3 length: 14 residues. The CDR3, as DNA: TGTGCCAGCAACCTAGACGGGTGGGGTCAGCCCCAGCATTTT. Protein: CASNLDGWGQPQHF.

V and J are TRBV10-3 and TRBJ2-7, with D perhaps TRBD2 (5 bases). In germline, CDR1 is ENHRY, CDR2 SYGVKD. The CDR3 is 13 amino acids. Trimming removed 4 bases from V and 2 bases from J, with 9 bases in between. DNA for the CDR3: TGTGCCATCAGTGGAGGGTCCGCCTACGAGCAGTACTTC. It yields the protein CAISGGSAYEQYF.

V gene TRBV5-1 combines with J gene TRBJ2-2; no reliable D call. Between the trimmed V and J ends, which lost 0 bases and 4 bases, there was a span of 10 bases. CDR3 length: 15 amino acids. CDR1 and CDR2 (germline): SGHRS, YFSETQ. The CDR3 DNA follows: TGCGCCAGCAGCTTGGCCGTCCAGCCCACCGGGGAGCTGTTTTTT. This gives the protein CASSLAVQPTGELFF.

This clonotype came up many times. The rearrangement uses TRBV10-3 and TRBJ2-2; D is ambiguous. Germline-derived CDR1 and CDR2 are ENHRY and SYGVKD. The V gene lost 6 bases and the J gene lost 2 bases, with 10 bases spanning the gap. The CDR3 length is 14 residues. Written as DNA, the CDR3 is TGTGCCATCAGGACTGCTTTTAACACCGGGGAGCTGTTTTTT. Encoded protein: CAIRTAFNTGELFF.

The genes are TRBV20-1 and TRBJ1-1; D is possibly TRBD1 (5 bases). V lost 3 bases and J lost 6, with 14 bases in between. The germline gives CDR1 DFQATT, CDR2 SNEGSKA (reference sequence). The length of the CDR3 is 13 residues. In nucleotides, the CDR3 is TGCAGTGCTAGGATGTGGGGCCGGCCTGAAGCTTTCTTT. The encoded protein is CSARMWGRPEAFF.

The genes are TRBV28 and TRBJ2-1, with 12 positions matching TRBD2. The V gene's germline CDR1 is MDHEN and CDR2 SYDVKM. Trimming removed 1 base from V and 3 bases from J; junction bases left unmatched: 1. CDR3 length: 16 residues. In DNA, the CDR3 is TGTGCCAGCAGTTTATCGACTAGCGGGAGCTACAATGAGCAGTTCTTC. Protein: CASSLSTSGSYNEQFF.

The V and J genes are TRBV6-2 or TRBV6-3 and TRBJ2-1, with 13 bases matching TRBD2. The ends lost 5 bases at V and 9 bases at J; junction bases unmatched: 7. CDR1 and CDR2 from the germline V gene are MNHEY and SVGEGT. This CDR3 comprises 15 residues. The CDR3 nucleotides read TGTGCCAGCAGTACAGGGACTAGCGGGAACAGTGAGCAGTTCTTC. It is translated as CASSTGTSGNSEQFF.

This clonotype has just a few counts. The rearrangement uses TRBV7-9 and TRBJ1-1; D may be TRBD1 (5 bases). The germline V gene has CDR1 SEHNR and CDR2 FQNEAQ (reference sequence). The V end was cut by 11 bases, the J end by 3 bases, with 16 bases between. CDR3 size: 13 residues. The CDR3 DNA is TGTGCCCCCAGGGAGGGCGAAGACACTGAAGCTTTCTTT. Protein sequence: CAPREGEDTEAFF.

This rearrangement joins TRBV7-7 to TRBJ2-3; D might be TRBD1 or TRBD2, each matching 5 bases. This CDR3 is 13 amino acids long. The V gene's germline CDR1 is SSHAT and CDR2 FNYEAQ (reference sequence). V gave up 5 bases and J gave up 8 bases, with 14 bases separating them. The CDR3 protein is CASSPGQGATQYF. In DNA form, the CDR3 reads TGTGCCAGCAGCCCGGGGCAAGGGGCTACGCAGTATTTT.

The V and J genes are TRBV7-9 and TRBJ2-5, with 12 bases aligning to TRBD1. Losses at the gene ends were 1 base for V and 4 bases for J; bases not matched to a gene: 1. The CDR3 covers 15 residues. Looked up from germline, CDR1 is SEHNR and CDR2 is FQNEAQ (reference sequence). DNA for the CDR3: TGTGCCAGCAGCTTAGGGGACAGGGGGCGAGAGACCCAGTACTTC. Protein sequence: CASSLGDRGRETQYF.

The chain links TRBV25-1 to TRBJ1-2; TRBD1 agrees at 9 bases. This CDR3 is built from 15 residues. J lost 6 bases, V lost 1 base, and 6 bases had no gene match. Germline lookup yields CDR1 MGHDK and CDR2 SYGVNS. The CDR3 spells CASSEFVGTGNGYTF. The CDR3 DNA is TGTGCCAGCAGTGAATTTGTCGGGACAGGGAATGGCTACACCTTC.

The chain is built from TRBV2 and TRBJ2-5; TRBD2 matches at 12 bases. This CDR3 is 15 amino acids long. V dropped 5 bases and J dropped 3; count of bases not matched to a gene: 4. Germline V lookup: CDR1 SNHLY, CDR2 FYNNEI. CDR3 sequence reads: CASSKRTSGKETQYF. In nucleotides, the CDR3 is TGTGCCAGCAGTAAACGGACTAGCGGGAAAGAGACCCAGTACTTC.

Many counts were recorded for this clonotype. One junction end does not reproduce the germline sequence, and a read error may be involved. V is TRBV12-3 or TRBV12-4 and J is TRBJ2-3, with a weak D call TRBD1 (6 bases). The CDR3 runs 13 residues. CDR3 nucleotides: TGCGCCAGCAGCTTGGGGGCCACAGATACGCAGTATTTT. Translated: CASSLGATDTQYF.